This T cell receptor (beta chain) was profiled in a study of blood T cell repertoires in COVID-19. Overall study: PBMCs, B-cell-depleted T cells, or T cells provided the cDNA or gDNA that made up the material.

The study recruited people aged about 18 to 95 years across approximately 24 US areas. CDR3 length: 13 residues. Per germline, CDR1 SQVTM and CDR2 ANQGSEA. V gave up 3 bases and J gave up 5 bases, with 11 bases separating them. Produced via immunoSEQ multiplex PCR; TCRdb's table is partial and in-frame only. The sample has approximately 180,000 clones, 89% seen once; the top ten hold under 3%. The chain combines TRBV29-1 with TRBJ1-5; D gene uncertain. The sample consisted of PBMCs or T cells enriched from blood (not recorded which). This receptor was identified in a woman in her thirties or forties with acute COVID-19. CDR3 sequence (DNA): TGCAGCGTTGAGATCGGGAGGGATCAGCCCCAGCATTTT. Translating gives CSVEIGRDQPQHF.